One and the same sample provided the 4 T cell receptor beta chains below, sequenced in a study of response to subunit inactivated influenza vaccine. Each CDR3 protein gets one entry after TCRdb re-called the RT-PCR reads with MiXCR. The repertoire includes about 650,000 distinct CDR3 sequences, 14% of them detected once, and approximately 7.6% sits in the top ten. The input for sequencing was PBMCs from blood, taken 14 to 15 days before vaccination. The receptors were gathered from a man in his fifties who received an inactivated influenza vaccine.

The chain carries TRBV5-1 and TRBJ2-7; D is unclear. In germline, CDR1 is SGHRS, CDR2 YFSETQ. V lost 5 bases, J lost 7 bases, and 22 bases lay in between. The CDR3 has 15 amino acids. The CDR3 nucleotides are TGCGCCAGCAGTCACACTGGAGACGGAATGGGGGAGCAGTACTTC. Amino acids: CASSHTGDGMGEQYF.

This clonotype was seen at least ten times. The chain has TRBV14 and TRBJ2-2; 9 nucleotides line up with TRBD2. Per the germline V gene, CDR1 is SGHDN and CDR2 is FVKESK. The CDR3 is 18 amino acids. J was trimmed by 7 bases and V by 3 bases; bases with no gene match: 15. CDR3 in amino acids: CASSQGPRLAGSFGELFF. The CDR3, as DNA: TGTGCCAGCAGCCAGGGTCCCCGGCTAGCGGGGTCCTTCGGGGAGCTGTTTTTT.

This clonotype was counted ten times or more. The V gene is TRBV28, the J gene TRBJ1-5; D gene ambiguous. V lost 2 bases and J 0 bases, leaving 5 bases between the germline ends. The CDR3 covers 14 residues. The V gene's germline CDR1 is MDHEN and CDR2 SYDVKM. In DNA form, the CDR3 reads TGTGCCAGCAGTTTAATAGATAGCAATCAGCCCCAGCATTTT. Its protein product is CASSLIDSNQPQHF.

The V and J genes are TRBV29-1 and TRBJ2-1, with D tentatively TRBD2 (5 bases). CDR3 size: 12 residues. V dropped 7 bases and J dropped 8 bases, with 15 bases sitting between them. Germline V lookup: CDR1 SQVTM, CDR2 ANQGSEA. The CDR3 DNA is TGCAGCGGTGTTGGGCGGACTGATGAGCAGTTCTTC. Its protein is CSGVGRTDEQFF.